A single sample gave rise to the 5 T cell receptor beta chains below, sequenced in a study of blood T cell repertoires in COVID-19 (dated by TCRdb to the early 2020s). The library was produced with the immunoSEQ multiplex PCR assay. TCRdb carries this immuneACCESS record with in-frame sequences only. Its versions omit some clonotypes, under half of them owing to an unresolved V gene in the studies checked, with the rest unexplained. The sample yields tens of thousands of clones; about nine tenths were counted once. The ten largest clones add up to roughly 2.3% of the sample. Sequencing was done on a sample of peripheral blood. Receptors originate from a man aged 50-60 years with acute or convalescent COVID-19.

The CDR3 region is CASSRTRLDANTGELFF. CDR3 bases: TGTGCCAGCAGCCGGACCAGACTAGACGCGAACACCGGGGAGCTGTTTTTT. The rearrangement uses TRBV5-4 and TRBJ2-2; a weak D match, TRBD2 (6 bases). Germline values: CDR1 SGHNT, CDR2 YYREEE (reference sequence). The CDR3 has 17 amino acids. Trimming stripped 4 bases from V and 0 bases from J, with 16 bases between.

The DNA for the CDR3 is TGTGCCAGCGTCGACAGGGGGGCTAGCAATCAGCCCCAGCATTTT. It is translated as CASVDRGASNQPQHF. This chain connects TRBV6-6 to TRBJ1-5; 9 positions agree with TRBD1. V lost 8 bases to trimming and J lost 0 bases; unmatched junction nucleotides: 5. The CDR3 consists of 15 residues. Germline loops: CDR1 MNHNY, CDR2 SVGAGI (reference sequence).

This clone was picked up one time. The CDR3 sequence is CAWSVDSPSGNTIYF. CDR3 nucleotide sequence: TGTGCCTGGAGTGTCGACAGCCCCTCTGGAAACACCATATATTTT. This rearrangement joins TRBV30 to TRBJ1-3, with a possible D match to TRBD1 (5 bases). Germline V gene lookup returns CDR1 GTSNPN and CDR2 SVGIG (reference sequence). Trimming shortened V by 0 bases and J by 0 bases, and 9 bases separated the two germline ends. CDR3 length equals 15 residues.

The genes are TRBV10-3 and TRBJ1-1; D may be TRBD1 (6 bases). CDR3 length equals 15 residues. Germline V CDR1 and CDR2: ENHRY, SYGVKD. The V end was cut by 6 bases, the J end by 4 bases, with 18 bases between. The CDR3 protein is CAISTFGGVSTEAFF. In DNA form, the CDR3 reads TGTGCCATCAGCACCTTTGGGGGCGTGAGCACTGAAGCTTTCTTT.

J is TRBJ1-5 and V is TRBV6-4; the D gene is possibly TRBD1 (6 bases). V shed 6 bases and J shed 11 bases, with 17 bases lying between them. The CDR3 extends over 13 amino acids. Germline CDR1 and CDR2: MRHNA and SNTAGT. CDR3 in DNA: TGTGCCAGCAGCCGATCGGACAGCCTCACCCAGCATTTT. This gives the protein CASSRSDSLTQHF.